This T cell receptor beta chain was obtained from a study of T cells in Graves' hyperthyroidism and ophthalmopathy. RNA transcripts provided the source from which TCR beta CDR3 regions were amplified. Researchers ran a first-round RT-PCR on the TCR CDR3 using the HTBI primer set. TCRdb independently ran MiXCR on the multiplex PCR reads; one entry per CDR3 protein. Of approximately 220,000 distinct CDR3 sequences detected, 15% to 20% appear once; the ten largest clones hold roughly 44%. This CDR3 contains 17 residues. Germline-derived CDR1 and CDR2 are MNHEY and SMNVEV (reference sequence). The V end was cut by 3 bases, the J end by 0 bases, with 15 bases between. The sample holds many counts of this clonotype.

The V gene is TRBV27, the J gene TRBJ1-5; TRBD1 might be the D (5 bases). The sequenced material came from blood. This sequence originates from a man aged 35 to 55 with Graves' hyperthyroidism. CDR3 sequence (DNA): TGTGCCAGCAGTTTTAATGGGGGACGGGATAGCAATCAGCCCCAGCATTTT. Translating gives CASSFNGGRDSNQPQHF.